This entry lists 28 T cell receptor beta chains sequenced from one sample in a study of CD8 T cells in ankylosing spondylitis. TCRdb analysed the 5' RACE reads with MiXCR anew, one entry per CDR3 protein. The sample carries fewer than 750,000 distinct CDR3 sequences, under 20% recorded once. No antigen is known for these receptors. Findings of the study overall: Blood of patients with ankylosing spondylitis appeared to be characterized by a TCR beta motif of roughly eight highly homologous variants.

What was sequenced was blood, either unsorted or a sorted T cell fraction (not recorded which). The receptors derive from a male donor with ankylosing spondylitis.

A few counts support this clonotype. This rearrangement joins TRBV5-1 to TRBJ2-1; D gene ambiguous. This CDR3 contains 13 residues. CDR1 and CDR2 (germline): SGHRS, YFSETQ. Trimming cost V 3 bases and J 6 bases, with 10 bases left between them. CDR3 bases: TGCGCCAGCAGCTCGGGCTACGCCAATGAGCAGTTCTTC. Translation gives CASSSGYANEQFF.

This clonotype was counted between two and nine times. This chain links TRBV18 with TRBJ2-1, with D maybe TRBD2 (6 bases). V was trimmed by 1 base and J by 0 bases, leaving 19 bases between them. The CDR3 has 19 residues. Germline V gene data show CDR1 as KGHSH and CDR2 as LQKENI. CDR3 in amino acids: CASSPLSLAWGTSYNEQFF. CDR3 coding DNA: TGTGCCAGCTCACCACTATCTCTAGCGTGGGGGACCTCCTACAATGAGCAGTTCTTC.

This rearrangement joins TRBV28 to TRBJ2-3; 7 nucleotides align to TRBD2. Germline CDR1 and CDR2: MDHEN and SYDVKM. Unmatched junction bases numbered 6, after V lost 3 bases and J lost 3 bases. CDR3 length: 15 residues. The CDR3 coding sequence is TGTGCCAGCAGTTTCTCAGCGGGATGGACAGATACGCAGTATTTT. Protein sequence: CASSFSAGWTDTQYF.

This clonotype was seen a handful of times. The J gene is TRBJ2-1, the V gene TRBV7-2; TRBD1 or TRBD2 may be the D gene (5 bases each). This CDR3 is 12 amino acids long. V was clipped by 7 bases and J by 6 bases, with 10 bases between them. The germline V gene has CDR1 SGHTA and CDR2 FQGNSA. The chain's CDR3 is CASTQRGNEQFF. In nucleotides, the CDR3 is TGTGCCAGCACCCAGAGGGGCAATGAGCAGTTCTTC.

In this sample, this clonotype turned up a few times. The J gene is TRBJ2-5, the V gene TRBV20-1; D not certain. The V end was cut by 5 bases, the J end by 3 bases, with 13 bases between. This CDR3 contains 13 residues. In germline, CDR1 is DFQATT, CDR2 SNEGSKA (reference sequence). CDR3 loop: CSAWKSGEETQYF. The CDR3 coding sequence is TGCAGTGCTTGGAAGTCTGGAGAAGAGACCCAGTACTTC.

The V call is TRBV7-9, the J call TRBJ2-7; the D is unclear. The germline V and J ends were trimmed by 4 bases and 5 bases, with 12 bases remaining between them. The CDR3 spans 13 residues. Germline V lookup: CDR1 SEHNR, CDR2 FQNEAQ (reference sequence). CDR3 residues: CASSSRAADEQYF. CDR3 bases: TGTGCCAGCAGCTCCAGAGCAGCCGACGAGCAGTACTTC.

The rearrangement links TRBV7-9 to TRBJ2-7; perhaps TRBD1 as D (6 bases). Germline-derived CDR1 and CDR2 are SEHNR and FQNEAQ (reference sequence). The CDR3 is made up of 14 amino acids. V shed 4 bases and J shed 7 bases, with 17 bases lying between them. CDR3 nucleotides: TGTGCCAGCAGCTACTGGACAGACCGTGGGGAGCAGTACTTC. Translated, it gives CASSYWTDRGEQYF. The entire variable domain, with the rest obtained from reference TRBV7-9 and TRBJ2-7, is as follows: DTGVSQNPRHKITKRGQNVTFRCDPISEHNRLYWYRQTLGQGPEFLTYFQNEAQLEKSRLLSDRFSAERPKGSFSTLEIQRTEQGDSAMYLCASSYWTDRGEQYFGPGTRLTVT.

The rearrangement joins TRBV12-3 or TRBV12-4 to TRBJ2-3, with a possible D match to TRBD1 (5 bases). CDR3 length: 17 amino acids. The V and J ends lost 6 bases and 4 bases respectively, with 23 bases between them. The CDR3 nucleotides read TGTGCCAGCAGCGACTCTGGGGCCAGTTTCTTTCCAGATACGCAGTATTTT. This encodes CASSDSGASFFPDTQYF.

This chain uses TRBV3-1 with TRBJ1-4; D not certain. This CDR3 has 16 residues. Trimming took off 0 bases at V and 5 bases at J, with 13 bases between the two ends. Germline CDR1 is LGHDT and CDR2 is YNNKEL (reference sequence). CDR3 in DNA: TGTGCCAGCAGCCAAGACGAGGGCGACCTAAATGAAAAACTGTTTTTT. Protein sequence: CASSQDEGDLNEKLFF.

The chain employs TRBV15 and TRBJ2-7, with 11 bases that match TRBD2. The CDR3 has 18 residues. From germline, CDR1 is LNHNV and CDR2 YYDKDF (reference sequence). With 0 bases clipped from V and 2 bases from J, the junction kept 9 bases outside the gene matches. For the CDR3, the DNA is TGTGCCACCAGCAGAGATCTACTAGCGGGAGATGGGACCTACGAGCAGTACTTC. Amino acids: CATSRDLLAGDGTYEQYF.

The chain has TRBV5-1 and TRBJ2-2; 9 nucleotides match TRBD2. This CDR3 is 15 amino acids long. With 0 bases clipped from V and 3 bases from J, the junction kept 0 bases outside the gene matches. From germline, CDR1 is SGHRS and CDR2 YFSETQ. The CDR3 sequence: CASSLVAGDTGELFF. CDR3 DNA: TGCGCCAGCAGCTTGGTAGCGGGGGACACCGGGGAGCTGTTTTTT.

The genes are TRBV6-5 and TRBJ1-1; a weak D match, TRBD1 (6 bases). V was clipped by 7 bases and J by 5 bases, with 11 bases between them. Germline lookup yields CDR1 MNHEY and CDR2 SVGAGI. CDR3 length: 12 residues. The DNA of the CDR3 is TGTGCCAGCAAAACAGGGAAAACTGAAGCTTTCTTT. Protein sequence: CASKTGKTEAFF.

This clonotype was seen a handful of times. The rearrangement uses TRBV3-1 and TRBJ2-1, with 11 bases lining up with TRBD2. From germline, CDR1 is LGHDT and CDR2 YNNKEL (reference sequence). Germline trimming cut 2 bases from V and 3 bases from J; bases unmatched to any gene: 6. The CDR3 covers 17 residues. The CDR3 reads CASSQPFLAGGYNEQFF. DNA of the CDR3: TGTGCCAGCAGCCAACCGTTCCTAGCGGGGGGCTACAATGAGCAGTTCTTC.

This clonotype was counted a few times. The CDR3 region is CASSSTPGPYEQYF. CDR3 DNA: TGTGCCAGCAGTTCTACTCCTGGGCCCTACGAGCAGTACTTC. The chain couples TRBV12-3 or TRBV12-4 to TRBJ2-7; D gene uncertain. CDR3 length: 14 amino acids. Trimming took off 4 bases at V and 2 bases at J, with 12 bases between the two ends.

This clonotype occurred a few times. V and J are TRBV5-5 and TRBJ1-1; 9 bases agree with TRBD1. V lost 4 bases, J lost 0 bases, and 7 bases stayed unmatched. Per germline, CDR1 SGHKS and CDR2 YYEKEE (reference sequence). The CDR3 totals 16 residues. Here the CDR3 DNA reads TGTGCCAGCAGCCGGTGGGACAGGGCCATGAACACTGAAGCTTTCTTT. This sequence encodes CASSRWDRAMNTEAFF. The whole variable domain, remainder taken from reference TRBV5-5 and TRBJ1-1, is DAGVTQSPTHLIKTRGQQVTLRCSPISGHKSVSWYQQVLGQGPQFIFQYYEKEERGRGNFPDRFSARQFPNYSSELNVNALLLGDSALYLCASSRWDRAMNTEAFFGQGTRLTVV.

This clonotype occurred a few times. The chain is built from TRBV7-9 and TRBJ2-7; 8 bases are a match to TRBD1. The germline CDR1 and CDR2 sequences are SEHNR and FQNEAQ (reference sequence). CDR3 length: 16 residues. V shed 3 bases and J 3 bases; nucleotides not matched to a gene: 10. This chain's CDR3 is CASSLEPGQENYEQYF. CDR3 coding DNA: TGTGCCAGCAGCTTGGAACCGGGACAGGAGAACTACGAGCAGTACTTC.

This clonotype was picked up a small number of times. The chain couples TRBV9 to TRBJ2-3; 11 bases are a match to TRBD2. The V and J ends lost 0 bases and 6 bases, in that order; junction bases with no gene match: 3. This CDR3 comprises 15 residues. Germline assignment: CDR1 SGDLS and CDR2 YYNGEE. The chain's CDR3 is CASSVVGLAADTQYF. The CDR3 nucleotides are TGTGCCAGCAGCGTAGTGGGACTAGCGGCGGATACGCAGTATTTT.

J is TRBJ2-2 and V is TRBV5-1; D is perhaps TRBD1 (5 bases). Trimming removed 3 bases from V and 7 bases from J, with 10 bases in between. Per the germline V gene, CDR1 is SGHRS and CDR2 is YFSETQ. This CDR3 comprises 13 residues. The CDR3 loop is CASSSTVFGELFF. The CDR3 DNA reads TGCGCCAGCAGCTCGACAGTGTTCGGGGAGCTGTTTTTT.

This clonotype was detected a few times. The V and J genes are TRBV6-8 and TRBJ2-7; D may match TRBD1 or TRBD2 (5 bases each). The V end was cut by 6 bases, the J end by 9 bases, with 24 bases between. Germline CDR1 is MNHGY and CDR2 is SAAAGT. The CDR3 loop spans 15 amino acids. The CDR3: CASSRTGTDIRGQYF. In DNA form, the CDR3 reads TGTGCCAGCAGCCGGACCGGGACGGATATACGAGGGCAGTACTTC.

In its sample, this clonotype was seen a few times. The chain has TRBV5-5 and TRBJ1-5, with 9 positions matching TRBD1. Germline V lookup: CDR1 SGHKS, CDR2 YYEKEE (reference sequence). The ends lost 2 bases at V and 3 bases at J; junction bases unmatched: 6. CDR3 length equals 16 residues. DNA of the CDR3: TGTGCCAGCAGCTTATCGACAGGGGGGACCAATCAGCCCCAGCATTTT. This translates into CASSLSTGGTNQPQHF.

V gene TRBV12-3 or TRBV12-4 combines with J gene TRBJ1-3; TRBD1 might be the D (6 bases). This CDR3 spans 15 amino acids. V shed 1 base and J shed 7 bases, with 14 bases lying between them. CDR3 residues: CASSLGGDKGNTIYF. CDR3 nucleotide sequence: TGTGCCAGCAGTTTAGGCGGGGACAAGGGGAACACCATATATTTT.

The chain combines TRBV11-2 with TRBJ1-2; D gene uncertain. From germline, CDR1 is SGHAT and CDR2 FQNNGV. The CDR3 runs 13 residues. The germline V and J ends were trimmed by 6 bases and 8 bases, with 16 bases remaining between them. CDR3 in amino acids: CASSTLWGQGYTF. The CDR3 nucleotides read TGTGCCAGCAGTACCTTGTGGGGTCAGGGCTACACCTTC.

The CDR3 region has the DNA TGTGCCAGCAGCTTAGAAGCTAGCGGGGGTCGGGAGCAGTACTTC. This translates into CASSLEASGGREQYF. The chain has TRBV7-9 and TRBJ2-7, with 10 nucleotides matching TRBD2. The junction had 7 bases not matched to a gene; V was cut back by 1 base and J by 7 bases. This CDR3 contains 15 residues. Germline V CDR1 and CDR2: SEHNR, FQNEAQ (reference sequence).

This clonotype has a single count. V and J are TRBV29-1 and TRBJ2-7, with D possibly TRBD1 on 6 matching bases. Germline-derived CDR1 and CDR2 are SQVTM and ANQGSEA. Trimming left V 7 bases short and J 7 bases short, with 17 bases between. The CDR3 sequence is 12 residues long. The CDR3 DNA sequence: TGCAGCGGCACAGGGAATGAGGATGAGCAGTACTTC. As protein: CSGTGNEDEQYF.

A few counts support this clonotype. This sequence joins TRBV12-3 or TRBV12-4 and TRBJ1-1; D call uncertain. The length of the CDR3 is 14 residues. Trimming pared 7 bases from V and 5 bases from J, leaving 17 bases between. CDR3 in DNA: TGTGCCAGCATCCTTTGGTCCCGGAGGACTGAAGCTTTCTTT. It translates to CASILWSRRTEAFF.

This clonotype showed up just a few times. V and J are TRBV15 and TRBJ2-2; possible D gene TRBD2, 6 bases. This CDR3 comprises 14 residues. Trimming left V 0 bases short and J 6 bases short, with 8 bases between. CDR1 LNHNV and CDR2 YYDKDF come from the germline V gene (reference sequence). The DNA for the CDR3 is TGTGCCACCAGCAGAGATGGGGGGTCCGGGGAGCTGTTTTTT. This translates into CATSRDGGSGELFF.

This clonotype was observed a handful of times. This rearrangement joins TRBV20-1 to TRBJ2-5, with 14 bases fitting TRBD2. Germline CDR1 and CDR2: DFQATT and SNEGSKA (reference sequence). V shed 0 bases, J shed 4 bases, and the junction held 1 base outside the gene matches. The CDR3 consists of 15 residues. The CDR3 loop reads CSAREGLAGAETQYF. In DNA form, the CDR3 reads TGCAGTGCTAGAGAGGGACTAGCGGGAGCAGAGACCCAGTACTTC.

V is TRBV6-5 and J is TRBJ1-2; D is unresolved. V was clipped by 2 bases and J by 7 bases, with 11 bases between them. The CDR3 contains 13 residues. CDR1 and CDR2 from the germline V gene are MNHEY and SVGAGI. The CDR3 protein is CASSYKPTGGYTF. CDR3 DNA sequence: TGTGCCAGCAGTTACAAACCAACCGGTGGCTACACCTTC.